One and the same sample provided the 25 T cell receptor beta chains below, sequenced in a study of Tregs in tolerant kidney transplant recipients. Mixed chimerism was transient after nonmyeloablative marrow transplants from related graft donors. Libraries were prepared by immunoSEQ multiplex PCR; TCRdb keeps only in-frame clonotypes and omits some of them. Of about 50,000 clones detected, roughly 87% appear once; the ten largest clones hold about 14%. The sample in question was CD8+ T cells from blood (PBMCs), obtained 12 months after the transplant. The receptors were sampled from a human patient who received a combined kidney and bone marrow transplant. Some of these T cells may belong to the graft donor.

For this clone: Relative to the germline gene, one junction end is altered; a read error may explain this. The chain joins TRBV7-2 to TRBJ2-7; TRBD2 might be the D (6 bases). CDR1 SGHTA and CDR2 FQGNSA come from the germline V gene. The CDR3 totals 14 residues. CDR3 in DNA: TGTGCCGGCAGCCTCGGGACTCTCCCCTACGAGCAGTACTTC. Protein: CAGSLGTLPYEQYF.

The chain has TRBV4-1 and TRBJ2-1; 8 nucleotides match TRBD1. V shed 2 bases, J shed 9 bases, and the junction held 6 bases outside the gene matches. CDR3 size: 14 residues. Germline CDR1 MGHRA, CDR2 YSYEKL. CDR3 amino acids: CASSQFPGGSEQFF. CDR3 in DNA: TGCGCCAGCAGCCAATTTCCAGGGGGCAGTGAGCAGTTCTTC.

The rearrangement uses TRBV19 and TRBJ2-7, with TRBD2 as a possible D gene (5 bases). Germline-derived CDR1 and CDR2 are LNHDA and SQIVND (reference sequence). This CDR3 has 15 residues. The ends were cut back, 3 bases at V and 2 bases at J, with 14 bases in the middle. The CDR3 reads CASSILPGIPYEQYF. The CDR3, as DNA: TGTGCCAGTAGTATCCTCCCCGGGATACCCTACGAGCAGTACTTC.

The chain links TRBV19 to TRBJ2-1, with TRBD2 matching 7 bases. The CDR3 is 15 residues long. V dropped 8 bases and J dropped 1; count of bases not matched to a gene: 8. Germline V gene sequence: CDR1 LNHDA, CDR2 SQIVND (reference sequence). CDR3 DNA: TGTGCCAGTCTTCCGATGGGAGGGTCCTACAATGAGCAGTTCTTC. Translation: CASLPMGGSYNEQFF. Together with reference TRBV19 and TRBJ2-1, the CDR3 gives the full variable domain: DGGITQSPKYLFRKEGQNVTLSCEQNLNHDAMYWYRQDPGQGLRLIYYSQIVNDFQKGDIAEGYSVSREKKESFPLTVTSAQKNPTAFYLCASLPMGGSYNEQFFGPGTRLTVL.

V is TRBV4-1 and J is TRBJ2-7, with TRBD1 as a possible D gene (5 bases). Trimming pared 5 bases from V and 3 bases from J, leaving 8 bases between. This CDR3 is built from 12 residues. Germline CDR1 is MGHRA and CDR2 is YSYEKL. For the CDR3, the DNA is TGCGCCAGCAGCGCAGGGAACTACGAGCAGTACTTC. Translating it yields CASSAGNYEQYF.

This chain uses TRBV6-6 with TRBJ2-1; TRBD2 aligns across 11 bases. The CDR3 extends over 15 amino acids. The junction had 11 bases not matched to a gene; V was cut back by 8 bases and J by 8 bases. The V gene's germline CDR1 is MNHNY and CDR2 SVGAGI (reference sequence). In DNA, the CDR3 is TGTGCCAGCTATATAAATAGCGGGAGGGCAGATGAGCAGTTCTTC. It codes for CASYINSGRADEQFF.

The rearrangement joins TRBV29-1 to TRBJ2-7; D possibly corresponds to TRBD1 (5 bases). Germline V gives CDR1 SQVTM, CDR2 ANQGSEA. This CDR3 region has 12 residues. V was clipped by 4 bases and J by 2 bases, with 9 bases between them. Here the CDR3 DNA reads TGCAGCGTTGTCGACAGCACCTACGAGCAGTACTTC. Translating it yields CSVVDSTYEQYF.

This clone was observed a handful of times. The chain combines TRBV4-3 with TRBJ2-1; TRBD1 matches at 9 bases. CDR1 and CDR2 from the germline V gene are LGHNA and YSLEER. The trim removed 4 bases at V and 8 bases at J, leaving 9 bases unmatched. This CDR3 spans 15 amino acids. The CDR3 DNA is TGCGCCAGCAGCCCGGGACAGGGTCCCGATTATGAGCAGTTCTTC. Its translation is CASSPGQGPDYEQFF.

This clone was picked up one time. The chain has TRBV25-1 and TRBJ1-2, with 11 nucleotides matching TRBD1. The germline gives CDR1 MGHDK, CDR2 SYGVNS. Trimming cost V 3 bases and J 6 bases; bases outside gene matches: 9. The CDR3 contains 16 residues. CDR3 coding DNA: TGTGCCAGCAGTGACATCCCGGGACAGGGGGGGGATGGCTACACCTTC. This gives the protein CASSDIPGQGGDGYTF.

This clone has only a few counts. The gene calls are TRBV7-6 and TRBJ2-5; D might be TRBD2 (5 bases). CDR1 is SGHVS, CDR2 FNYEAQ, per germline. The V gene lost 2 bases and the J gene lost 1 base, with 11 bases spanning the gap. The CDR3 covers 15 residues. Written as DNA, the CDR3 is TGTGCCAGCAGCTTACGCCCGGACTTCCAAGAGACCCAGTACTTC. Translation gives CASSLRPDFQETQYF.

The J gene is TRBJ1-4, the V gene TRBV30; no clear D. V was clipped by 0 bases and J by 1 base, with 9 bases between them. Per the germline V gene, CDR1 is GTSNPN and CDR2 is SVGIG (reference sequence). The CDR3 spans 15 residues. CDR3 nucleotides: TGTGCCTGGAGTGTACGGGTAGAAACTAATGAAAAACTGTTTTTT. Translating it yields CAWSVRVETNEKLFF.

This rearrangement joins TRBV7-9 to TRBJ2-1; D perhaps matches TRBD2 (5 bases). This CDR3 comprises 16 residues. CDR1 and CDR2 from the germline V gene are SEHNR and FQNEAQ (reference sequence). The V end lost 0 bases, the J end lost 3 bases, and 12 bases lay between the germline ends. CDR3 in amino acids: CASSLAPGKGYNEQFF. The CDR3 DNA sequence: TGTGCCAGCAGCTTAGCGCCGGGGAAGGGCTACAATGAGCAGTTCTTC.

This clone has more than one count but fewer than ten. The rearrangement uses TRBV4-1 and TRBJ1-5; weak D call: TRBD1 (5 bases). Germline CDR1 and CDR2: MGHRA and YSYEKL. Trimming took 5 bases from V and 1 from J, leaving 15 bases between them. CDR3 size: 16 residues. The DNA of the CDR3 is TGCGCCAGCAGCTCAGGGCCTAACCAGAGCAATCAGCCCCAGCATTTT. This encodes CASSSGPNQSNQPQHF.

The chain recombines TRBV6-5 with TRBJ1-2; 9 bases map to TRBD1. The V segment lost 9 bases and the J segment 3 bases; nucleotides outside the gene matches: 8. The length of the CDR3 is 14 residues. Germline-derived CDR1 and CDR2 are MNHEY and SVGAGI. CDR3 residues: CARAQGARDYGYTF. CDR3 in DNA: TGTGCCAGAGCACAGGGGGCGCGCGACTATGGCTACACCTTC.

The chain joins TRBV28 to TRBJ1-1, with D unclear. Germline CDR1 is MDHEN and CDR2 is SYDVKM. The CDR3 is 13 amino acids. V gave up 5 bases and J gave up 2 bases, with 9 bases separating them. Here the CDR3 reads CASSLTLNTEAFF. In DNA form, the CDR3 reads TGTGCCAGCAGTCTGACACTTAACACTGAAGCTTTCTTT.

V gene TRBV29-1 combines with J gene TRBJ1-2, with 10 nucleotides matching TRBD1. The CDR3 spans 13 residues. CDR1 is SQVTM, CDR2 ANQGSEA, per germline. The J segment lost 6 bases and the V segment lost 4 bases, leaving 5 bases of the junction unmatched. This CDR3 is CSVAAGQGDGYTF. The CDR3 nucleotides read TGCAGCGTTGCGGCCGGACAGGGGGATGGCTACACCTTC.

The rearrangement uses TRBV5-1 and TRBJ1-1, with TRBD1 as a possible D gene (5 bases). CDR1 and CDR2 (germline): SGHRS, YFSETQ. This CDR3 comprises 13 residues. V lost 4 bases and J 7 bases, leaving 14 bases between the germline ends. This CDR3 is CASSPVMTDEAFF. DNA of the CDR3: TGCGCCAGCAGCCCCGTAATGACAGATGAAGCTTTCTTT.

The V call is TRBV7-2, the J call TRBJ2-7, with 11 bases that match TRBD2. Germline trimming cut 5 bases from V and 2 bases from J; bases unmatched to any gene: 8. Germline V gene sequence: CDR1 SGHTA, CDR2 FQGNSA. This CDR3 spans 16 amino acids. The CDR3 here is CASSIYILAGAYEQYF. The CDR3 nucleotides are TGTGCCAGCAGCATTTACATACTAGCGGGAGCCTACGAGCAGTACTTC.

The chain recombines TRBV5-6 with TRBJ2-1; 7 positions agree with TRBD1. V was pared by 4 bases and J by 5 bases, with 6 bases of the junction left unmatched. The CDR3 length is 14 residues. CDR1 is SGHDT and CDR2 is YYEEEE in the germline V gene. The CDR3 region is CASSVGTVNNEQFF. In nucleotides, the CDR3 is TGTGCCAGCAGCGTCGGGACAGTAAACAATGAGCAGTTCTTC.

This clone was counted a single time. The V gene is TRBV27, the J gene TRBJ2-7; D might be TRBD2 (5 bases). This CDR3 is 13 amino acids long. Trimming left V 4 bases short and J 0 bases short, with 7 bases between. Germline V CDR1 and CDR2: MNHEY, SMNVEV (reference sequence). CDR3 DNA: TGTGCCAGCAGTTCGGGGAGCTCCTACGAGCAGTACTTC. It yields the protein CASSSGSSYEQYF.

This rearrangement joins TRBV4-3 to TRBJ1-1; D unresolved. The V end was cut by 0 bases, the J end by 1 base, with 9 bases between. The length of the CDR3 is 15 residues. In germline, CDR1 is LGHNA, CDR2 YSLEER. CDR3 sequence reads: CASSQDSRPNTEAFF. Written as DNA, the CDR3 is TGCGCCAGCAGCCAAGATTCCAGGCCGAACACTGAAGCTTTCTTT.

The rearrangement joins TRBV7-3 to TRBJ1-5; D remains unclear. Germline-derived CDR1 and CDR2 are SGHTA and FQGTGA. This CDR3 has 13 amino acids. Trimming stripped 1 base from V and 4 bases from J, with 5 bases between. CDR3: CASSLNPNQPQHF. CDR3 bases: TGTGCCAGCAGCTTAAATCCGAATCAGCCCCAGCATTTT.

The rearrangement joins TRBV2 to TRBJ2-7; D perhaps matches TRBD2 (6 bases). CDR1 and CDR2 (germline): SNHLY, FYNNEI. The CDR3 runs to 15 residues. Trimming took 10 bases from V and 3 from J, leaving 22 bases between them. The CDR3: CATYLFVGGNYEQYF. The CDR3 bases are TGTGCCACGTACCTGTTTGTGGGGGGAAACTACGAGCAGTACTTC. The full variable domain, its missing parts supplied by reference TRBV2 and TRBJ2-7, is EPEVTQTPSHQVTQMGQEVILRCVPISNHLYFYWYRQILGQKVEFLVSFYNNEISEKSEIFDDQFSVERPDGSNFTLKIRSTKLEDSAMYFCATYLFVGGNYEQYFGPGTRLTVT.

The rearrangement links TRBV6-6 to TRBJ1-2; 7 nucleotides match TRBD1. V lost 3 bases, J lost 1 base, and 5 bases stayed unmatched. CDR3 length equals 15 residues. In germline, CDR1 is MNHNY, CDR2 SVGAGI (reference sequence). The CDR3 reads CASSYGTDYNYGYTF. The CDR3 bases are TGTGCCAGCAGTTATGGGACAGATTATAACTATGGCTACACCTTC.

CDR3 in DNA: TGTGCCTGGAGTGTAACGGGGATGAACACTGAAGCTTTCTTT. As protein: CAWSVTGMNTEAFF. The chain recombines TRBV30 with TRBJ1-1; D uncertain. V lost 0 bases and J lost 0, with 8 bases in between. Germline V lookup: CDR1 GTSNPN, CDR2 SVGIG (reference sequence). CDR3 length: 14 residues. Full variable domain (remainder filled in from reference TRBV30 and TRBJ1-1): SQTIHQWPATLVQPVGSPLSLECTVEGTSNPNLYWYRQAAGRGLQLLFYSVGIGQISSEVPQNLSASRPQDRQFILSSKKLLLSDSGFYLCAWSVTGMNTEAFFGQGTRLTVV.